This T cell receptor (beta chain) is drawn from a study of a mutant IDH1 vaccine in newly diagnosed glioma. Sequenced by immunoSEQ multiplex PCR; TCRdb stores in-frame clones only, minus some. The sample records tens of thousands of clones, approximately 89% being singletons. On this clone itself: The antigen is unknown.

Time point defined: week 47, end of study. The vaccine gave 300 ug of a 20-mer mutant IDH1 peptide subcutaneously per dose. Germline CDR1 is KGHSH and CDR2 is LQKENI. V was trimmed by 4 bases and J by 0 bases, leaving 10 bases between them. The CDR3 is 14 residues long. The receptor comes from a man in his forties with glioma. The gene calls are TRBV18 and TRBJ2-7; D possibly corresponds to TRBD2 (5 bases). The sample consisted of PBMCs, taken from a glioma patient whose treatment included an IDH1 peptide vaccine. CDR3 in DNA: TGTGCCAGCTCACTAACAGCGGACTCCTACGAGCAGTACTTC. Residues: CASSLTADSYEQYF.